These T cell receptor beta chains were read from a single sample in a study of HIV-infected children after antiretroviral therapy interruption. TCRdb independently ran MiXCR on the 3' RACE reads; one entry per CDR3 protein. The repertoire holds over 15,000 distinct CDR3 sequences, with approximately 3.6% as singletons. The sequences come from CD45RA+ CD4+ T cells from PBMCs, collected from a donor given antiretroviral therapy, either interrupted or continuous. The receptors were sampled from a child between 2 and 17 years old with HIV. Each CDR3 is given with its conserved first and last residue.

v_gene	j_gene	CDR3aa
TRBV6-6	TRBJ2-2	CASGDPKNTGQLYF
TRBV12-3/TRBV12-4	TRBJ1-2	CASSRRDRLVGYTF
TRBV2	TRBJ2-7	CASSEAGLLQYF
TRBV20-1	TRBJ2-5	CSAFDGQGARRETQYF
TRBV12-3/TRBV12-4	TRBJ1-5	CASSPGQDNQPQHF
TRBV12-3/TRBV12-4	TRBJ1-1	CASGGMRGPEAFF
TRBV6-1	TRBJ1-6	CASSETGGLGVTLHF
TRBV28	TRBJ1-6	CASSLALLSSYNSPLHF
TRBV29-1	TRBJ2-7	CSVGQGPSSYEQYF
TRBV23-1	TRBJ2-7	CASNTDRSDSYEQYF
TRBV27	TRBJ1-1	CASSSGQKAFF
TRBV11-2	TRBJ1-6	CASSLDAGMDSPLHF
TRBV20-1	TRBJ2-5	CSARSGEVQYF
TRBV6-1	TRBJ1-1	CASSEAGSMSKAFF
TRBV7-2	TRBJ2-1	CASSNQTPNEQFF
TRBV25-1	TRBJ1-2	CASSESGQGGNYGYTF
TRBV23-1	TRBJ2-1	CASSQSQGGHYNEQFF
TRBV6-5	TRBJ2-7	CASSTSGTGMHEQYF
TRBV12-3/TRBV12-4	TRBJ2-3	CASSPWTSGPRRTDTQYF
TRBV19	TRBJ2-7	CASSDAINQDTQYF
TRBV7-9	TRBJ1-6	CASSPVAAPLHF
TRBV27	TRBJ2-2	CASSLGQPSPGELFF
TRBV25-1	TRBJ1-5	CASSAMGQGADQPQHF
TRBV7-2	TRBJ2-1	CASSLSSHWQQFF
TRBV7-2	TRBJ2-3	CASSLDLTDTQYF
TRBV11-2	TRBJ2-7	CASTFPGTQAYEQYF
TRBV20-1	TRBJ2-3	CSATPGALSTDTQYF
TRBV28	TRBJ2-3	CASSLIGYKDTQYF
TRBV6-5	TRBJ1-1	CASSSTVKEAFF
TRBV30	TRBJ2-7	CAWTEGLAGYEQYF
TRBV5-1	TRBJ2-7	CASSLEGAPHEQYF
TRBV19	TRBJ1-3	CASRMITGSGNTIYF
TRBV12-3/TRBV12-4	TRBJ2-7	CASAPGTGWEQYF
TRBV5-6	TRBJ2-1	CASSRRDREFF
TRBV7-2	TRBJ1-2	CASSLASRQGVNYGYTF
TRBV7-9	TRBJ2-2	CAVQRGAAGTGELFF
TRBV5-6	TRBJ1-1	CASSLGPLKAFF
TRBV27	TRBJ1-2	CASSSSRDRVKGYTF
TRBV9	TRBJ2-5	CASSVDHQETQYF
TRBV3-1	TRBJ2-7	CASSRQGGTYEQYF
TRBV6-5	TRBJ1-5	CASSPGSPYSNQPQHF
TRBV5-1	TRBJ1-5	CASSPDGEQPQHF
TRBV3-1	TRBJ2-3	CASSQGSGTDTQYF
TRBV12-3/TRBV12-4	TRBJ2-2	CASILAGRDGELFF
TRBV5-1	TRBJ2-1	CASSSPGRLAGAYNEQFF
TRBV18	TRBJ1-1	CASSPSGTGNTEAFF
TRBV12-3/TRBV12-4	TRBJ2-7	CASSLSGGAYEQYF
TRBV5-1	TRBJ2-5	CASSMGQGQETQYF
TRBV28	TRBJ2-7	CASSSSFYEQYF
TRBV28	TRBJ1-4	CATTGAWEKLFF
TRBV6-1	TRBJ1-5	CASSPDVGRGYGNQPQHF
TRBV28	TRBJ2-3	CASRDRAKLDTQYF
TRBV20-1	TRBJ1-4	CSARVDRGLANEKLFF
TRBV6-1	TRBJ1-6	CASSVSPLHF
TRBV6-1	TRBJ1-2	CASSQGVGGYTF
TRBV21-1	TRBJ2-1	CASSISGTSGINEQFF
TRBV13	TRBJ2-1	CASSLAGSYNEQFF
TRBV4-1	TRBJ2-3	CASSQVGDTQYF